The 32 T cell receptor beta chains listed next were all sequenced from one sample in a study of blood T cell repertoires in COVID-19. Profiling relied on immunoSEQ multiplex PCR, and the TCRdb table lists in-frame clones only, not all of them. The sample records some 150,000 clones, 80% to 85% being singletons. Specimen: PBMCs or T cells enriched from blood (not recorded which). The receptors originated from a woman aged 50 to 60 who had been exposed to COVID-19.

This clone was detected a few times. This chain uses TRBV27 with TRBJ1-2; 7 bases agree with TRBD1. This CDR3 comprises 12 residues. The germline V gene encodes CDR1 MNHEY and CDR2 SMNVEV (reference sequence). The junction had 5 bases not matched to a gene; V was cut back by 5 bases and J by 8 bases. CDR3 sequence: CASSATGRGYTF. In DNA form, the CDR3 reads TGTGCCAGCAGTGCGACAGGGCGAGGCTACACCTTC.

This chain uses TRBV5-4 with TRBJ2-2; unclear D gene. Germline assignment: CDR1 SGHNT and CDR2 YYREEE (reference sequence). With 5 bases removed from V and 1 base from J, the gap between germline ends came to 12 bases. The CDR3 covers 15 residues. CDR3 amino acids: CASSSDILNTGELFF. The DNA of the CDR3 is TGTGCCAGCAGTTCTGACATATTGAACACCGGGGAGCTGTTTTTT.

This clone was observed a handful of times. This chain uses TRBV29-1 with TRBJ1-5, with D perhaps TRBD1 (5 bases). Trimming took 5 bases from V and 5 from J, leaving 13 bases between them. The CDR3 has 13 residues. CDR1 and CDR2 from the germline V gene are SQVTM and ANQGSEA. The CDR3 region has the DNA TGCAGCGTTCGTAAGGGGTGGGATCAGCCCCAGCATTTT. It encodes CSVRKGWDQPQHF.

The chain carries TRBV27 and TRBJ2-7; maybe TRBD1 (6 bases). CDR1 is MNHEY, CDR2 SMNVEV, per germline (reference sequence). This CDR3 is built from 16 residues. Trimming took 5 bases from V and 3 from J, leaving 20 bases between them. Here the CDR3 reads CASSATGRVTYYEQYF. Written as DNA, the CDR3 is TGTGCCAGCAGTGCAACAGGGCGGGTAACTTACTACGAGCAGTACTTC.

This clone was observed a handful of times. V is TRBV9 and J is TRBJ1-1; D not resolved. The germline gives CDR1 SGDLS, CDR2 YYNGEE. The CDR3 is 14 residues long. V dropped 2 bases and J dropped 2 bases, with 10 bases sitting between them. The CDR3 is CASSVGVLNTEAFF. The CDR3 DNA follows: TGTGCCAGCAGCGTTGGAGTCCTAAACACTGAAGCTTTCTTT.

The chain uses TRBV7-8 and TRBJ1-2; D gene uncertain. Germline CDR1 reads SGHVS; CDR2 reads FQNEAQ. The CDR3 extends over 13 amino acids. V dropped 5 bases and J dropped 4 bases, with 11 bases sitting between them. CDR3 sequence reads: CASSLAPIYGYTF. CDR3 DNA sequence: TGTGCCAGCAGCCTGGCTCCAATCTATGGCTACACCTTC. Combining the CDR3 with reference TRBV7-8 and TRBJ1-2 gives the whole variable domain GAGVSQSPRYKVAKRGQDVALRCDPISGHVSLFWYQQALGQGPEFLTYFQNEAQLDKSGLPSDRFFAERPEGSVSTLKIQRTQQEDSAVYLCASSLAPIYGYTFGSGTRLTVV.

The CDR3 reads CASRLNSGNTIYF. The CDR3 DNA sequence: TGTGCCAGTAGACTTAACTCTGGAAACACCATATATTTT. The chain joins TRBV10-3 to TRBJ1-3, with no clear D. The CDR3 extends over 13 amino acids. V shed 10 bases and J shed 0 bases, with 10 bases lying between them. Per germline, CDR1 ENHRY and CDR2 SYGVKD.

This chain joins TRBV6-2 or TRBV6-3 and TRBJ1-5, with 8 bases that match TRBD1. Germline lookup yields CDR1 MNHEY and CDR2 SVGEGT. This CDR3 comprises 15 residues. The V and J ends lost 4 bases and 10 bases, in that order; junction bases with no gene match: 12. This CDR3 is CASSLNAGGGGPQHF. The CDR3, as DNA: TGTGCCAGCAGTTTGAACGCAGGGGGCGGGGGACCCCAGCATTTT.

The chain couples TRBV27 to TRBJ1-1, with a possible D match to TRBD1 (6 bases). V shed 1 base and J shed 5 bases, with 17 bases lying between them. CDR1 MNHEY and CDR2 SMNVEV come from the germline V gene (reference sequence). This CDR3 contains 16 residues. The CDR3 sequence: CASSLFPRGARTEAFF. The CDR3 DNA is TGTGCCAGCAGTTTATTCCCTCGGGGGGCTAGGACTGAAGCTTTCTTT.

This chain links TRBV9 with TRBJ2-1, with D possibly matching TRBD2 (5 bases). CDR1 SGDLS and CDR2 YYNGEE come from the germline V gene. This CDR3 has 15 amino acids. Trimming took 0 bases from V and 0 from J, leaving 7 bases between them. CDR3 sequence reads: CASSVGRGSYNEQFF. The CDR3 DNA is TGTGCCAGCAGCGTAGGACGGGGCTCCTACAATGAGCAGTTCTTC.

This clone was observed at least ten times. This chain connects TRBV11-3 to TRBJ2-3; the match to TRBD1 covers 7 bases. Germline V gives CDR1 SGHNT, CDR2 YENEEA. Trimming took 5 bases from V and 4 from J; bases not matched to a gene: 6. The CDR3 loop spans 14 amino acids. In DNA form, the CDR3 reads TGTGCCAGCAGCCCACCCGACAGGGCAGATACGCAGTATTTT. Translated, it gives CASSPPDRADTQYF.

This clone appeared a few times. The genes are TRBV2 and TRBJ2-3; 7 bases are shared with TRBD1. Germline V lookup: CDR1 SNHLY, CDR2 FYNNEI. The CDR3 totals 16 residues. V trimming: 6 bases; J trimming: 3 bases; junction bases outside the gene matches: 12. CDR3 protein: CASRAGVDRSTDTQYF. CDR3 coding DNA: TGTGCCAGCAGGGCTGGAGTGGACAGGTCGACAGATACGCAGTATTTT.

The V call is TRBV2, the J call TRBJ2-3, with 8 bases fitting TRBD2. Germline CDR1 and CDR2: SNHLY and FYNNEI. The V segment lost 4 bases and the J segment 1 base; nucleotides outside the gene matches: 4. The CDR3 loop spans 15 amino acids. CDR3: CASSVAGGRTDTQYF. CDR3 sequence (DNA): TGTGCCAGCAGTGTGGCGGGAGGACGCACAGATACGCAGTATTTT.

The chain uses TRBV9 and TRBJ2-1; 7 bases fit TRBD2. With 0 bases clipped from V and 10 bases from J, the junction kept 7 bases outside the gene matches. In germline, CDR1 is SGDLS, CDR2 YYNGEE. The CDR3 has 14 amino acids. The CDR3 DNA is TGTGCCAGCAGCGTAGGGACGGGAGGACGGGAGCAGTTCTTC. Translation gives CASSVGTGGREQFF.

In its sample, this clone was seen once. The chain employs TRBV6-5 and TRBJ2-7, with unresolved D. Looked up from germline, CDR1 is MNHEY and CDR2 is SVGAGI. V dropped 6 bases and J dropped 1 base, with 10 bases sitting between them. The CDR3 spans 13 residues. CDR3 residues: CASSPWASYEQYF. In nucleotides, the CDR3 is TGTGCCAGCAGCCCATGGGCTTCCTACGAGCAGTACTTC.

This chain connects TRBV5-1 to TRBJ2-3, with TRBD2 identical over 9 bases. CDR1 is SGHRS and CDR2 is YFSETQ in the germline V gene. V gave up 3 bases and J gave up 6 bases; unmatched junction bases: 8. This CDR3 has 15 amino acids. The CDR3 nucleotides are TGCGCCAGCAGCTGGGGACTAGCAACAGGGGATACGCAGTATTTT. Residues: CASSWGLATGDTQYF.

The V and J genes are TRBV19 and TRBJ1-5; no clear D. Germline assignment: CDR1 LNHDA and CDR2 SQIVND (reference sequence). The CDR3 totals 12 residues. Trimming took 5 bases from V and 5 from J, leaving 7 bases between them. The CDR3 spells CASSSRYQPQHF. CDR3 coding DNA: TGTGCCAGTAGTTCCAGATATCAGCCCCAGCATTTT.

CDR3: CASTVQGTRNSPLHF. CDR3 bases: TGTGCCAGCACCGTACAGGGGACGAGAAATTCACCCCTCCACTTT. This rearrangement joins TRBV2 to TRBJ1-6; 7 nucleotides agree with TRBD1. Germline V lookup: CDR1 SNHLY, CDR2 FYNNEI. CDR3 size: 15 residues. The V and J ends lost 7 bases and 7 bases, in that order; junction bases with no gene match: 10.

The gene calls are TRBV11-2 and TRBJ1-2; 8 bases align to TRBD1. CDR1 SGHAT and CDR2 FQNNGV come from the germline V gene. The length of the CDR3 is 18 residues. The V and J ends lost 5 bases and 6 bases, in that order; junction bases with no gene match: 20. For the CDR3, the DNA is TGTGCCAGCAGCCCAGCGACAGGGGCCGATTTTTTGAAGAATGGCTACACCTTC. Encoded protein: CASSPATGADFLKNGYTF.

The chain links TRBV7-9 to TRBJ1-3, with a weak D call TRBD1 (5 bases). Trimming cost V 8 bases and J 4 bases, with 15 bases left between them. CDR3 length: 14 residues. Germline V gene lookup returns CDR1 SEHNR and CDR2 FQNEAQ (reference sequence). Here the CDR3 reads CASGGARDGNTIYF. The CDR3 DNA sequence: TGTGCCAGCGGAGGGGCCCGGGACGGAAACACCATATATTTT.

Only a few counts were recorded for this clone. The chain recombines TRBV19 with TRBJ1-1; 10 nucleotides match TRBD1. Germline V gives CDR1 LNHDA, CDR2 SQIVND (reference sequence). This CDR3 has 15 amino acids. V was pared by 5 bases and J by 5 bases, with 8 bases of the junction left unmatched. In nucleotides, the CDR3 is TGTGCCAGTAGTGCACAGACAGGGGGCCGGACTGAAGCTTTCTTT. Its protein is CASSAQTGGRTEAFF.

V usage is TRBV30 and J usage is TRBJ2-1; no definite D call. V lost 3 bases, J lost 6 bases, and 18 bases lay in between. The CDR3 has 15 amino acids. Germline V gene sequence: CDR1 GTSNPN, CDR2 SVGIG (reference sequence). The CDR3 nucleotides read TGTGCCTGGAGCCCCGATATTAGGCGGAGCAATGAGCAGTTCTTC. This sequence encodes CAWSPDIRRSNEQFF.

The rearrangement joins TRBV5-8 to TRBJ2-7, with 11 bases lining up with TRBD2. This CDR3 is built from 14 residues. After removal of 6 bases from V and 6 bases from J, the junction contained 8 bases not matched to a gene. Germline CDR1 SGHTS, CDR2 YDEGEE. The CDR3 protein is CASTDTSGSREQYF. The CDR3 coding sequence is TGTGCCAGCACCGACACTAGCGGGAGCCGCGAGCAGTACTTC.

This chain uses TRBV6-5 with TRBJ1-6; 7 bases agree with TRBD1. The J segment lost 6 bases and the V segment lost 11 bases, leaving 7 bases of the junction unmatched. The CDR3 is 13 residues long. Germline-derived CDR1 and CDR2 are MNHEY and SVGAGI. The CDR3 DNA is TGTGCCGGTCAGGACAGGCTTAATTCACCCCTCCACTTT. Translating gives CAGQDRLNSPLHF.

The chain carries TRBV7-2 and TRBJ1-2, with TRBD1 matching over 8 bases. Losses at the gene ends were 5 bases for V and 10 bases for J; bases not matched to a gene: 12. CDR3 length equals 14 residues. Germline CDR1 and CDR2: SGHTA and FQGNSA. The CDR3 sequence: CASSPTPRGLDYTF. The CDR3 nucleotides are TGTGCCAGCAGCCCCACCCCCAGGGGGCTAGACTACACCTTC. The whole variable domain, remainder taken from reference TRBV7-2 and TRBJ1-2, is GAGVSQSPSNKVTEKGKDVELRCDPISGHTALYWYRQSLGQGLEFLIYFQGNSAPDKSGLPSDRFSAERTGGSVSTLTIQRTQQEDSAVYLCASSPTPRGLDYTFGSGTRLTVV.

V gene TRBV18 combines with J gene TRBJ2-5; tentative D call: TRBD2 (6 bases). Germline V gene data show CDR1 as KGHSH and CDR2 as LQKENI. The CDR3 has 16 residues. V lost 4 bases and J lost 1, with 16 bases in between. The CDR3 protein is CASSRVGLSSQETQYF. In DNA form, the CDR3 reads TGTGCCAGCTCACGCGTCGGACTATCTTCCCAAGAGACCCAGTACTTC.

The chain carries TRBV19 and TRBJ1-2; 7 bases agree with TRBD1. J gave up 5 bases and V 6 bases, and 12 bases lay outside the gene matches. CDR3 length: 15 residues. CDR1 is LNHDA, CDR2 SQIVND, per germline (reference sequence). CDR3 amino acids: CASRRTGSGGYGYTF. The DNA of the CDR3 is TGTGCCAGTAGACGGACAGGATCAGGAGGATATGGCTACACCTTC. Drawing the rest from reference TRBV19 and TRBJ1-2, the complete variable domain is DGGITQSPKYLFRKEGQNVTLSCEQNLNHDAMYWYRQDPGQGLRLIYYSQIVNDFQKGDIAEGYSVSREKKESFPLTVTSAQKNPTAFYLCASRRTGSGGYGYTFGSGTRLTVV.

With respect to this clone: The same CDR3 is also encoded by other DNA sequences in this sample. The chain couples TRBV6-2 or TRBV6-3 to TRBJ2-7, with 7 bases lining up with TRBD1. CDR3 length: 13 residues. V shed 4 bases and J 3 bases; nucleotides not matched to a gene: 3. Germline lookup yields CDR1 MNHEY and CDR2 SVGEGT. CDR3 loop: CASSLPGGYEQYF. CDR3 coding DNA: TGTGCCAGCAGTTTGCCAGGGGGCTACGAGCAGTACTTC.

This chain uses TRBV5-6 with TRBJ2-1, with a possible D match to TRBD1 (6 bases). CDR1 and CDR2 from the germline V gene are SGHDT and YYEEEE. V was trimmed by 2 bases and J by 8 bases, leaving 11 bases between them. This CDR3 region has 13 residues. The CDR3, as DNA: TGTGCCAGCAGCTTAACAGGGTTTGATGAGCAGTTCTTC. Its translation: CASSLTGFDEQFF. The full variable domain, completed using reference TRBV5-6 and TRBJ2-1, is DAGVTQSPTHLIKTRGQQVTLRCSPKSGHDTVSWYQQALGQGPQFIFQYYEEEERQRGNFPDRFSGHQFPNYSSELNVNALLLGDSALYLCASSLTGFDEQFFGPGTRLTVL.

This chain links TRBV5-4 with TRBJ1-5; 10 bases map to TRBD1. This CDR3 has 14 residues. Looked up from germline, CDR1 is SGHNT and CDR2 is YYREEE (reference sequence). V was clipped by 4 bases and J by 5 bases; unmatched bases: 3. In nucleotides, the CDR3 is TGTGCCAGCAGCGAGGACAGGGGGGATCAGCCCCAGCATTTT. Translating gives CASSEDRGDQPQHF.

The chain recombines TRBV4-3 with TRBJ2-6; D remains unclear. V dropped 4 bases and J dropped 0 bases, with 7 bases sitting between them. Germline assignment: CDR1 LGHNA and CDR2 YSLEER. The CDR3 extends over 15 amino acids. CDR3 sequence (DNA): TGCGCCAGCAGCCCCAGGTCCTCTGGGGCCAACGTCCTGACTTTC. Its protein product is CASSPRSSGANVLTF.

This clone was seen only once. V gene TRBV5-6 combines with J gene TRBJ1-2; 11 bases match TRBD1. Germline V lookup: CDR1 SGHDT, CDR2 YYEEEE. V shed 3 bases and J 4 bases; nucleotides not matched to a gene: 8. There are 16 residues in the CDR3. CDR3 amino acids: CASSYGTGGPFYGYTF. CDR3 bases: TGTGCCAGCAGCTATGGGACAGGGGGACCCTTCTATGGCTACACCTTC.